These T cell receptor beta chains were read from a single sample in a study of blood T cell repertoires in COVID-19. TCRdb's copy holds only in-frame clones and misses some; the assay was immunoSEQ multiplex PCR. The sample yields roughly 360,000 clones, 81% seen once. The sample comprised peripheral blood. The source of these receptors is a human donor with acute or convalescent COVID-19. The donor label of this sample is uncertain. CDR3s include the opening cysteine and the closing phenylalanine or tryptophan. Fields, in order: clone size, D gene, V gene, J gene, CDR3 DNA, CDR3 protein. The D gene is left open where the match is weak. Not all rows give a size; the values are once, few, many and, for expanded clones, a class.

clone size: NA; D gene: TRBD1; V gene: TRBV4-2; J gene: TRBJ1-2; CDR3 DNA: TGTGCCAGCAGCCAGCACAGGGGTAGGGGCTATGGCTACACCTTC; CDR3 protein: CASSQHRGRGYGYTF
clone size: NA; D gene: TRBD1; V gene: TRBV30; J gene: TRBJ1-5; CDR3 DNA: TGTGCCGGAACCTCGAACAGGGGTAGCAATCAGCCCCAGCATTTT; CDR3 protein: CAGTSNRGSNQPQHF
clone size: NA; D gene: TRBD2; V gene: TRBV4-2; J gene: TRBJ2-3; CDR3 DNA: TGTGCCAGCAGCCAAGGAAGGGGGACTAGCGGCTTCACAGATACGCAGTATTTT; CDR3 protein: CASSQGRGTSGFTDTQYF
clone size: NA; D gene: NA; V gene: TRBV24-1; J gene: TRBJ2-2; CDR3 DNA: TGTGCCACCCGGGGCCAGGGGGAGGCCGGGGAGCTGTTTTTT; CDR3 protein: CATRGQGEAGELFF
clone size: NA; D gene: TRBD1; V gene: TRBV18; J gene: TRBJ1-5; CDR3 DNA: TGTGCCAGCTCACTAGGACCCGGGACAGGGAATCAGCCCCAGCATTTT; CDR3 protein: CASSLGPGTGNQPQHF
clone size: NA; D gene: TRBD1; V gene: TRBV7-7; J gene: TRBJ2-6; CDR3 DNA: TGTGCCAGCAGCCGGGGACAGGGGTCTGGGGCCAACGTCCTGACTTTC; CDR3 protein: CASSRGQGSGANVLTF
clone size: many; D gene: NA; V gene: TRBV11-2; J gene: TRBJ2-2; CDR3 DNA: TGTGCCAGCTTCCGGACTGCGAACACCGGGGAGCTGTTTTTT; CDR3 protein: CASFRTANTGELFF
clone size: NA; D gene: NA; V gene: TRBV7-2; J gene: TRBJ2-7; CDR3 DNA: TGTGCCAGCAGCTATCAGTTTAACGAGCAGTACTTC; CDR3 protein: CASSYQFNEQYF
clone size: NA; D gene: TRBD1; V gene: TRBV5-4; J gene: TRBJ1-6; CDR3 DNA: TGTGCCAGCAGCTTGTTTCAGGGGGCTTCACCCCTCCACTTT; CDR3 protein: CASSLFQGASPLHF
clone size: NA; D gene: TRBD1; V gene: TRBV20-1; J gene: TRBJ1-2; CDR3 DNA: TGCAGTGCTAGTTCAGACAGGGGGCATCATGGCTACACCTTC; CDR3 protein: CSASSDRGHHGYTF
clone size: NA; D gene: TRBD1; V gene: TRBV5-1; J gene: TRBJ2-1; CDR3 DNA: TGCGCCAGCAGCTGGGGACAGGGCTGGGGTGAGCAGTTCTTC; CDR3 protein: CASSWGQGWGEQFF
clone size: NA; D gene: NA; V gene: TRBV2; J gene: TRBJ1-4; CDR3 DNA: TGTGCCAGCAGTGAATCCGTCGACGGGAGGCTGTTTTTT; CDR3 protein: CASSESVDGRLFF
clone size: NA; D gene: NA; V gene: TRBV2; J gene: TRBJ1-2; CDR3 DNA: TGTGCCAGCAGTGAAGAAGGGACATTGCGAGGCTACACCTTC; CDR3 protein: CASSEEGTLRGYTF
clone size: NA; D gene: NA; V gene: TRBV3-1/TRBV3-2; J gene: TRBJ1-4; CDR3 DNA: TGTGCCAGCAGCCGCAGGGCCCTTGGTAGTAATGAAAAACTGTTTTTT; CDR3 protein: CASSRRALGSNEKLFF
clone size: NA; D gene: NA; V gene: TRBV27; J gene: TRBJ2-2; CDR3 DNA: TGTGCCAGCAGTTTACCCCTTCTCGGGGAGCTGTTTTTT; CDR3 protein: CASSLPLLGELFF
clone size: NA; D gene: TRBD1; V gene: TRBV6-5; J gene: TRBJ1-2; CDR3 DNA: TGTGCCAGCAATAACAGGGGTCTGGGTGGCTACACCTTC; CDR3 protein: CASNNRGLGGYTF